This T cell receptor beta chain was captured by sequencing in a study of OX40 agonist ivuxolimab in advanced cancers. Study-level background: Patients treated during dose escalation were battling hepatocellular carcinoma, melanoma, renal cell or head and neck cancer. Broader study findings: Blood T cells, both CD4+ and CD8+, expanded clonally by week 6 at 0.1 to 3.0 mg/kg.

Points on this clone: Its specificity is not known.

Germline-derived CDR1 and CDR2 are SGHRS and YFSETQ. This CDR3 is built from 15 residues. Trimming took 1 base from V and 3 from J, leaving 8 bases between them. TCRdb's table, derived via immunoSEQ multiplex PCR, lists solely in-frame clones and lacks some. Here the sample spans more than 75,000 clones, 80% to 90% being singletons. Sample: CD4+ or CD8+ T cells sorted from blood, taken in a trial of the OX40 agonist ivuxolimab. The receptor's source is an adult with an advanced solid tumor such as melanoma, head and neck, liver or kidney cancer. This rearrangement joins TRBV5-1 to TRBJ2-6; no firm D call. In nucleotides, the CDR3 is TGCGCCAGCAGCTTGCCAAGGGATGGGGCCAACGTCCTGACTTTC. Amino acids: CASSLPRDGANVLTF.